The 30 T cell receptor beta chains below come from one sample, sequenced in a study of T cell responses to AZD1222 COVID-19 vaccine. TCRdb's table, derived via immunoSEQ multiplex PCR, lists solely in-frame clones and lacks some. The sample includes about 150,000 clones, roughly nine tenths seen only once; the top ten take about 5%. The sample consisted of peripheral blood, taken on day 0 of AZD1222 vaccination. The receptor set was obtained from an adult in good health.

The chain is built from TRBV4-3 and TRBJ2-7; TRBD1 aligns across 7 bases. This CDR3 has 14 residues. Trimming at V came to 3 bases and at J to 7 bases, leaving 9 bases not matched to a gene. CDR1 is LGHNA and CDR2 is YSLEER in the germline V gene. The CDR3 sequence is CASSHNRGFKEQYF. In nucleotides, the CDR3 is TGCGCCAGCAGCCACAACAGGGGATTTAAAGAGCAGTACTTC.

This chain uses TRBV5-8 with TRBJ2-5; 8 nucleotides line up with TRBD1. This CDR3 has 17 amino acids. CDR1 SGHTS and CDR2 YDEGEE come from the germline V gene. Trimming cost V 0 bases and J 2 bases; bases outside gene matches: 9. CDR3 DNA sequence: TGTGCCAGCAGCTTGGCCGGCCAGGGGGCAGTACAAGAGACCCAGTACTTC. Translating it yields CASSLAGQGAVQETQYF.

V gene TRBV4-3 combines with J gene TRBJ1-4; D ambiguous. Trimming left V 0 bases short and J 4 bases short, with 9 bases between. The CDR3 spans 15 residues. Germline CDR1 LGHNA, CDR2 YSLEER. CDR3 region: CASSQDSVFNEKLFF. The CDR3 DNA reads TGCGCCAGCAGCCAAGATTCAGTCTTTAATGAAAAACTGTTTTTT.

The chain carries TRBV5-1 and TRBJ2-2; D gene ambiguous. There are 14 residues in the CDR3. Germline V lookup: CDR1 SGHRS, CDR2 YFSETQ. The V end was cut by 0 bases, the J end by 5 bases, with 8 bases between. The CDR3 region is CASSLGRSTGELFF. The CDR3 DNA reads TGCGCCAGCAGCTTGGGCCGAAGTACCGGGGAGCTGTTTTTT. Full variable domain (outside the CDR3, taken from reference TRBV5-1 and TRBJ2-2): KAGVTQTPRYLIKTRGQQVTLSCSPISGHRSVSWYQQTPGQGLQFLFEYFSETQRNKGNFPGRFSGRQFSNSRSEMNVSTLELGDSALYLCASSLGRSTGELFFGEGSRLTVL.

The chain links TRBV4-2 to TRBJ2-1; 7 bases fit TRBD2. V shed 0 bases, J shed 6 bases, and the junction held 2 bases outside the gene matches. Per germline, CDR1 LGHNA and CDR2 YNFKEQ. This CDR3 is 14 amino acids long. The CDR3 loop is CASSQEWGGNEQFF. The DNA for the CDR3 is TGTGCCAGCAGCCAAGAGTGGGGGGGCAATGAGCAGTTCTTC.

The V call is TRBV14, the J call TRBJ2-7; the match to TRBD2 covers 7 bases. From germline, CDR1 is SGHDN and CDR2 FVKESK. The V and J ends lost 5 bases and 7 bases, in that order; junction bases with no gene match: 17. This CDR3 has 16 amino acids. The CDR3 is CASSAVPGLQQLEQYF. Written as DNA, the CDR3 is TGTGCCAGCAGCGCGGTTCCGGGACTACAACAATTAGAGCAGTACTTC.

In its sample, this clone was seen many times. The rearrangement joins TRBV18 to TRBJ1-6; D remains unclear. Germline V gene lookup returns CDR1 KGHSH and CDR2 LQKENI. Trimming took 2 bases from V and 8 from J, leaving 7 bases between them. The CDR3 covers 13 residues. CDR3 loop: CASSPEGDSPLHF. CDR3 DNA: TGTGCCAGCTCACCAGAAGGTGATTCACCCCTCCACTTT.

V usage is TRBV4-2 and J usage is TRBJ1-2, with D uncertain. The CDR3 sequence is 15 residues long. V lost 4 bases and J lost 4, with 16 bases in between. Germline CDR1 reads LGHNA; CDR2 reads YNFKEQ. The CDR3 nucleotides read TGTGCCAGCAGCCCCCCCTCGAGGGAGGGCTATGGCTACACCTTC. The encoded protein is CASSPPSREGYGYTF.

The CDR3 sequence: CASSPTGNMGEQYF. Here the CDR3 DNA reads TGTGCCAGCAGCCCTACCGGTAATATGGGAGAGCAGTACTTC. V is TRBV7-2 and J is TRBJ2-7, with D unresolved. The CDR3 covers 14 residues. From germline, CDR1 is SGHTA and CDR2 FQGNSA. Trimming shortened V by 5 bases and J by 7 bases, and 18 bases separated the two germline ends.

This clone has a single count. The V call is TRBV28, the J call TRBJ2-7; 8 bases map to TRBD1. Trimming cost V 3 bases and J 2 bases; bases outside gene matches: 12. Germline V CDR1 and CDR2: MDHEN, SYDVKM. This CDR3 contains 17 residues. CDR3 in DNA: TGTGCCAGCAGTTTCCGCCGGACAGGGAATAGGGCCTACGAGCAGTACTTC. Its translation is CASSFRRTGNRAYEQYF.

This chain links TRBV7-9 with TRBJ2-1, with 9 bases aligning to TRBD2. Germline loops: CDR1 SEHNR, CDR2 FQNEAQ (reference sequence). V was clipped by 1 base and J by 7 bases; unmatched bases: 5. The CDR3 covers 15 residues. CDR3 bases: TGTGCCAGCAGCTTAGATGGCGGGAGGGGAAATGAGCAGTTCTTC. It yields the protein CASSLDGGRGNEQFF.

The V and J genes are TRBV5-1 and TRBJ2-7; D is ambiguous. Germline CDR1 SGHRS, CDR2 YFSETQ. Trimming stripped 0 bases from V and 2 bases from J, with 12 bases between. CDR3 size: 15 residues. CDR3 loop: CASSLDPELTYEQYF. CDR3 nucleotide sequence: TGCGCCAGCAGCTTGGACCCGGAACTCACCTACGAGCAGTACTTC.

This chain uses TRBV6-5 with TRBJ2-7, with TRBD1 matching over 7 bases. The CDR3 length is 14 residues. Germline V gene lookup returns CDR1 MNHEY and CDR2 SVGAGI. The ends lost 7 bases at V and 1 base at J; junction bases unmatched: 7. The CDR3 spells CASKSGTVSYEQYF. DNA for the CDR3: TGTGCCAGCAAATCCGGGACAGTATCCTACGAGCAGTACTTC.

This chain uses TRBV11-2 with TRBJ1-1; TRBD1 aligns across 9 bases. V dropped 2 bases and J dropped 2; count of bases not matched to a gene: 9. CDR1 is SGHAT and CDR2 is FQNNGV in the germline V gene. This CDR3 is built from 17 residues. In DNA form, the CDR3 reads TGTGCCAGCAGCTTACAAAGGACAGGGGCTAGAAACACTGAAGCTTTCTTT. This translates into CASSLQRTGARNTEAFF.

This clone was picked up a small number of times. This chain links TRBV6-5 with TRBJ1-3; no reliable D call. Per the germline V gene, CDR1 is MNHEY and CDR2 is SVGAGI. V dropped 6 bases and J dropped 2 bases, with 5 bases sitting between them. This CDR3 has 12 amino acids. For the CDR3, the DNA is TGTGCCAGCAGGGGAGCTGGAAACACCATATATTTT. Amino acid sequence: CASRGAGNTIYF.

The CDR3 spells CASRTGNSPLHF. CDR3 in DNA: TGTGCCAGCAGAACAGGGAATTCACCCCTCCACTTT. This chain joins TRBV11-3 and TRBJ1-6; tentatively, D is TRBD1 (6 bases). Per the germline V gene, CDR1 is SGHNT and CDR2 is YENEEA. The ends were cut back, 6 bases at V and 7 bases at J, with 7 bases in the middle. The CDR3 has 12 amino acids.

The chain recombines TRBV6-4 with TRBJ1-2; 9 nucleotides align to TRBD1. V lost 0 bases to trimming and J lost 9 bases; unmatched junction nucleotides: 5. The CDR3 is 14 residues long. Germline CDR1 reads MRHNA; CDR2 reads SNTAGT. Here the CDR3 DNA reads TGTGCCAGCAGTGACTCCCCGGGACAGGGCAGCTACACCTTC. This gives the protein CASSDSPGQGSYTF.

The CDR3 DNA sequence: TGTGCCAGCTCACCACAGCGAACCGGGTTAAACATTCAGTACTTC. This translates into CASSPQRTGLNIQYF. The chain carries TRBV18 and TRBJ2-4; D is uncertain. The ends were cut back, 1 base at V and 6 bases at J, with 13 bases in the middle. CDR1 and CDR2 (germline): KGHSH, LQKENI. The CDR3 consists of 15 residues.

CDR3 amino acids: CASSLGASGSQPQHF. The CDR3 DNA reads TGTGCCAGCAGCTTGGGAGCTTCCGGGTCTCAGCCCCAGCATTTT. The chain carries TRBV5-5 and TRBJ1-5, with unresolved D. Trimming cost V 0 bases and J 6 bases, with 13 bases left between them. This CDR3 is 15 amino acids long. The germline CDR1 and CDR2 sequences are SGHKS and YYEKEE (reference sequence). Together with reference TRBV5-5 and TRBJ1-5, the CDR3 gives the full variable domain: DAGVTQSPTHLIKTRGQQVTLRCSPISGHKSVSWYQQVLGQGPQFIFQYYEKEERGRGNFPDRFSARQFPNYSSELNVNALLLGDSALYLCASSLGASGSQPQHFGDGTRLSIL.

The chain carries TRBV10-3 and TRBJ2-5; D might be TRBD1 (6 bases). This CDR3 has 14 residues. The V gene lost 1 base and the J gene lost 7 bases, with 13 bases spanning the gap. Germline V gene data show CDR1 as ENHRY and CDR2 as SYGVKD. CDR3 sequence (DNA): TGTGCCATCAGTGAGTGGCAGGGGAACCCGACCCAGTACTTC. Encoded protein: CAISEWQGNPTQYF.

The J gene is TRBJ2-1, the V gene TRBV6-6; TRBD1 matches 9 bases. Unmatched junction bases numbered 7, after V lost 2 bases and J lost 5 bases. The germline CDR1 and CDR2 sequences are MNHNY and SVGAGI (reference sequence). This CDR3 region has 16 residues. DNA for the CDR3: TGTGCCAGCAGTTACGCCTTGGGACAGGGCGACAATGAGCAGTTCTTC. Its protein is CASSYALGQGDNEQFF.

The chain uses TRBV6-6 and TRBJ1-4; 9 nucleotides align to TRBD1. CDR1 and CDR2 from the germline V gene are MNHNY and SVGAGI (reference sequence). This CDR3 is 15 amino acids long. Losses at the gene ends were 2 bases for V and 8 bases for J; bases not matched to a gene: 6. CDR3 sequence: CASSYGGQGREKLFF. In DNA, the CDR3 is TGTGCCAGCAGTTACGGGGGACAGGGTCGGGAAAAACTGTTTTTT.

The chain is built from TRBV12-3 or TRBV12-4 and TRBJ1-5; D ambiguous. This CDR3 has 12 amino acids. V shed 7 bases and J shed 1 base, with 5 bases lying between them. The CDR3 sequence: CASTLSNQPQHF. The CDR3 DNA is TGTGCCAGCACCCTGAGCAATCAGCCCCAGCATTTT.

This clone has a handful of counts. This chain joins TRBV29-1 and TRBJ1-1; no clear D. V was shortened by 3 bases and J by 9 bases, with 14 bases between the two germline ends. CDR3 length: 12 residues. Germline V lookup: CDR1 SQVTM, CDR2 ANQGSEA. CDR3 amino acids: CSVDHREVQAFF. The DNA of the CDR3 is TGCAGCGTTGATCACAGAGAGGTCCAAGCTTTCTTT.

V usage is TRBV7-8 and J usage is TRBJ2-7; TRBD1 aligns across 7 bases. CDR1 and CDR2 from the germline V gene are SGHVS and FQNEAQ. J gave up 7 bases and V 4 bases, and 10 bases lay outside the gene matches. The CDR3 spans 14 residues. CDR3 nucleotides: TGTGCCAGCAGCTACACAGGGGCGGAATGGGAGCAGTACTTC. Protein sequence: CASSYTGAEWEQYF.

This clone turned up a few times. J is TRBJ1-1 and V is TRBV7-8; D not resolved. The V end lost 0 bases, the J end lost 1 base, and 9 bases lay between the germline ends. The CDR3 covers 15 residues. In germline, CDR1 is SGHVS, CDR2 FQNEAQ. The CDR3 loop reads CASSLAMRRNTEAFF. CDR3 coding DNA: TGTGCCAGCAGCTTAGCGATGCGGAGGAACACTGAAGCTTTCTTT.

The rearrangement links TRBV6-1 to TRBJ1-1, with D maybe TRBD1 (5 bases). The CDR3 runs 15 residues. Trimming shortened V by 1 base and J by 4 bases, and 13 bases separated the two germline ends. Germline V gives CDR1 MNHNS, CDR2 SASEGT. The CDR3: CASSEVPGAGTEAFF. As DNA, the CDR3 is TGTGCCAGCAGTGAAGTTCCCGGGGCCGGCACTGAAGCTTTCTTT.

This clone was picked up one time. V and J are TRBV5-1 and TRBJ2-7, with D unclear. The CDR3 runs to 13 residues. The germline V gene has CDR1 SGHRS and CDR2 YFSETQ. The V end was cut by 0 bases, the J end by 3 bases, with 7 bases between. Written as DNA, the CDR3 is TGCGCCAGCAGCTTGGTTGTCGGCTACGAGCAGTACTTC. This sequence encodes CASSLVVGYEQYF.

The V gene is TRBV19, the J gene TRBJ2-7; D is uncertain. Trimming pared 4 bases from V and 3 bases from J, leaving 13 bases between. Germline V gene data show CDR1 as LNHDA and CDR2 as SQIVND (reference sequence). CDR3 length: 14 amino acids. CDR3 residues: CASSRTASNYEQYF. In DNA form, the CDR3 reads TGTGCCAGTAGTAGGACCGCAAGCAACTACGAGCAGTACTTC.

The rearrangement uses TRBV7-8 and TRBJ1-1; TRBD1 aligns across 7 bases. This CDR3 has 15 residues. Germline-derived CDR1 and CDR2 are SGHVS and FQNEAQ. V dropped 6 bases and J dropped 5; count of bases not matched to a gene: 12. The CDR3 DNA is TGTGCCAGCAGTTTGACAGGGTTGGGACAGACTGAAGCTTTCTTT. As protein: CASSLTGLGQTEAFF.